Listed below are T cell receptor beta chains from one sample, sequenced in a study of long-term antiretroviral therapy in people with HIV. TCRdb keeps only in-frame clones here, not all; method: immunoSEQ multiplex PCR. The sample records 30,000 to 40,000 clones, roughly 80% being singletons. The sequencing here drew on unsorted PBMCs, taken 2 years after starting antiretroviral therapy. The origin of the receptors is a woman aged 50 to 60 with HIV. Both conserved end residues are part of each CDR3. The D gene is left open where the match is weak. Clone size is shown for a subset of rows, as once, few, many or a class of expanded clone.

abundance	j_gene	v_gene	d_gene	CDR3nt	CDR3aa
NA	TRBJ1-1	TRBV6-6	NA	TGTGCCAGCAGTTACCCAGGCGCAAACACTGAAGCTTTCTTT	CASSYPGANTEAFF
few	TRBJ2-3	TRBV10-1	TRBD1	TGCGCCAGCAGTGAGGGGACAGCAGGCACAGATACGCAGTATTTT	CASSEGTAGTDTQYF
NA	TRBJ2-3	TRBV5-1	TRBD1	TGCGCCAGCAGCTTGGTCGGACAGGGGATGACAGATACGCAGTATTTT	CASSLVGQGMTDTQYF
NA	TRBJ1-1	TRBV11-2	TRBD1	TGTGCCAGCAGCTTAGGGTCAGGGGGGGCTTTCTTT	CASSLGSGGAFF
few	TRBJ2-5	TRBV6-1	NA	TGTGCCAGCCAGCGGCAAGAGACCCAGTACTTC	CASQRQETQYF
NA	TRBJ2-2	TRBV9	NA	TGTGCCAGCAGCGTCGGGGCGGGACCGAACACCGGGGAGCTGTTTTTT	CASSVGAGPNTGELFF
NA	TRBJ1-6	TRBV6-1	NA	TGTGCCAGCAGTGAAGCGTATAATTCACCCCTCCACTTT	CASSEAYNSPLHF
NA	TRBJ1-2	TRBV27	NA	TGTGCCAGCAGTCTAGTTGGTTTTAACATGGGACCGCCCTCTATGAACACCTTC	CASSLVGFNMGPPSMNTF
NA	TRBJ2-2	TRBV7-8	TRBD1	TGTGCCAGCAGCCTCGGACAGGGAATGGAGGGGATCGCCGGGGAGCTGTTTTTT	CASSLGQGMEGIAGELFF
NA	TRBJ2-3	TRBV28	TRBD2	TGTGCCAGCAGCCCCTTAGAGACTAGCCAAGATACGCAGTATTTT	CASSPLETSQDTQYF
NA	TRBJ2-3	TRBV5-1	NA	TGCGCCAGCAGCTTGGACTGGATGAGCACAGATACGCAGTATTTT	CASSLDWMSTDTQYF
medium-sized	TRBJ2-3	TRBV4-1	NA	TGCGCCAGCAGCCAAGTGCCCGATACGCAGTATTTT	CASSQVPDTQYF
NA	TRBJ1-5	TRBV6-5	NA	TGTGCCAGCAGTTGGGGAGGCAATCAGCCCCAGCATTTT	CASSWGGNQPQHF
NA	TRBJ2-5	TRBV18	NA	TGTGCCAGCTCACCCCGACAGGAGACTCACCAAGAGACCCAGTACTTC	CASSPRQETHQETQYF
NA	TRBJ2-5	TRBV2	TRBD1	TGTGCCAGCATCGAAGGGGGACAGATAGAGACCCAGTACTTC	CASIEGGQIETQYF
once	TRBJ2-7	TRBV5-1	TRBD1	TGCGCCAGCAGCCTTAGATCGGGACAGGGGGCGAGGGAGCAGTACTTC	CASSLRSGQGAREQYF
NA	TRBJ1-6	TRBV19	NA	TGTGCCAGTTCAGGCGTCAGCTATAATTCACCCCTCCACTTT	CASSGVSYNSPLHF
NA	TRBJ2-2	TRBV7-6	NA	TGTGCCAGCAGCTTAGAACACCTGGGGACCGGGGAGCTGTTTTTT	CASSLEHLGTGELFF
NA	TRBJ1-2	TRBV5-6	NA	TGTGCCAGCAGCTTACCTGGGCCGCGCGGGGACTATGGCTACACCTTC	CASSLPGPRGDYGYTF
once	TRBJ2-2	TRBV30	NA	TGTGCCTGGAGTGTAGAGGGGACCGGGGAGCTGTTTTTT	CAWSVEGTGELFF
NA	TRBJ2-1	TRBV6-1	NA	TGTGCCAGCAGTGAAGGGAGACAGACCACGGATGAGCAGTTCTTC	CASSEGRQTTDEQFF
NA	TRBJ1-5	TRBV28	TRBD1	TGTGCCAGCAGTTCTTCCGGGACAGTCGTCCCTCAGCCCCAGCATTTT	CASSSSGTVVPQPQHF
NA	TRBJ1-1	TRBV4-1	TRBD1	TGCGCCAGCAGCCAACCCTGGACAGGGAACACTGAAGCTTTCTTT	CASSQPWTGNTEAFF
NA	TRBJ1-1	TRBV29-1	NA	TGCAGCGCAGTTAACACTGAAGCTTTCTTT	CSAVNTEAFF
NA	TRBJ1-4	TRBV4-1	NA	TGCGCCAGCAGCCAAGACTCGGGAACAGGGAGTGAAAAACTGTTTTTT	CASSQDSGTGSEKLFF
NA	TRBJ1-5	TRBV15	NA	TGTGCCACCAGCAGAGATCCCAGTTTCAATCAGCCCCAGCATTTT	CATSRDPSFNQPQHF
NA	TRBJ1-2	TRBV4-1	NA	TGCGCCAGCAGCCAAGAGGGGACAACTAACTATGGCTACACCTTC	CASSQEGTTNYGYTF
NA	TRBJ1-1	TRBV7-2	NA	TGTGCCAGCAGCTCGATAGGGTACACTGAAGCTTTCTTT	CASSSIGYTEAFF
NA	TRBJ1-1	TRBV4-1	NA	TGCGCCAGCAGCCAAGTTCCCTTCCTCTGGGGGGTGAACACTGAAGCTTTCTTT	CASSQVPFLWGVNTEAFF
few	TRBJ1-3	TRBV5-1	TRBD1	TGCGCCAGCAGCCTAGCGGGACAGCGTACTGGAAACACCATATATTTT	CASSLAGQRTGNTIYF
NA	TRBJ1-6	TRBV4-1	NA	TGCGCCAGCAGCTTCGGACCGACCAATTCACCCCTCCACTTT	CASSFGPTNSPLHF
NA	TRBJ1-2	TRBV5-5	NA	TGTGCCAGCAGCTTGGGACTCGGTTCTAACTATGGCTACACCTTC	CASSLGLGSNYGYTF
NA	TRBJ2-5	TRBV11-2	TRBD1	TGTGCCAGCAGCTTAGGAGGGGGCGGAGAGACCCAGTACTTC	CASSLGGGGETQYF
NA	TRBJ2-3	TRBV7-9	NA	TGTGCCAGCAGCGCCCCGCATCCTAGCACAGATACGCAGTATTTT	CASSAPHPSTDTQYF
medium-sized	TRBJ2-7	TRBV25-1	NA	TGTGCCAGCAGTGAATGGGGTAGTGGGGCGGGAAATCGGCAGTACTTC	CASSEWGSGAGNRQYF
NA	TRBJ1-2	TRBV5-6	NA	TGTGCCAGCAGGGATGACACCGGGGATGGCTACACCTTC	CASRDDTGDGYTF
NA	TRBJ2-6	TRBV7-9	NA	TGTGCCAGCAGCCTGGACCACAGCTCTGGGGCCAACGTCCTGACTTTC	CASSLDHSSGANVLTF
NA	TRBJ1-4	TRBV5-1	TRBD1	TGCGCCAGCAGCCTGACAGGGAGGAATGAAAAACTGTTTTTT	CASSLTGRNEKLFF
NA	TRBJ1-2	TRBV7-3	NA	TGTGCCAGCAGCTTAGGGGGGGCCCGAGCTAACTATGGCTACACCTTC	CASSLGGARANYGYTF
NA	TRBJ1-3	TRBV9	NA	TGTGCCAGCAGCGTAGAGACAGGTTGGCATCCTGGAAACACCATATATTTT	CASSVETGWHPGNTIYF
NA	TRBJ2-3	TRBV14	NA	TGTGCCAGCAGCCAAGGCGGGGCCCAGGCAGATACGCAGTATTTT	CASSQGGAQADTQYF
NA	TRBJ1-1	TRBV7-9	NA	TGTGCCAGCAGCTTAGACTGGTCTGAAGCTTTCTTT	CASSLDWSEAFF
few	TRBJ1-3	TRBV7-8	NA	TGTGCCTCCTCGGGGGGAACTGGAAACACCATATATTTT	CASSGGTGNTIYF
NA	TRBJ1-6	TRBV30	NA	TGTGCCTGGGTAGAGAGGAGCTCCTATAATTCACCCCTCCACTTT	CAWVERSSYNSPLHF
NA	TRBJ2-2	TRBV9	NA	TGTGCCAGCAGCGTAGGGGGCCGGGCGGGGTCGGGCACCGGGGAGCTGTTTTTT	CASSVGGRAGSGTGELFF